This TCR beta chain was identified during a study of blood T cell repertoires in COVID-19. Sequenced by immunoSEQ multiplex PCR; TCRdb stores in-frame clones only, minus some. The sample records approximately 150,000 clones, roughly 80% being singletons. Sequences were obtained from peripheral blood. This sequence was found in a man between 60 and 75 years old with acute or convalescent COVID-19.

CDR3: CASSLVFRSGETQYF. The CDR3 DNA follows: TGTGCCAGCAGCTTGGTTTTCAGGTCGGGGGAGACCCAGTACTTC. V gene TRBV5-6 combines with J gene TRBJ2-5; D perhaps matches TRBD2 (5 bases). V shed 0 bases and J shed 5 bases, with 14 bases lying between them. CDR1 and CDR2 from the germline V gene are SGHDT and YYEEEE. The CDR3 totals 15 residues.